This T cell receptor (beta chain) was documented in a study of T cells after yellow fever vaccination. TCRdb re-derived calls from the 5' RACE reads in MiXCR, one entry per CDR3 protein. The table includes around 350,000 distinct CDR3 sequences, 6.2% detected once. This clonotype was recorded a few times. This CDR3 spans 13 amino acids. Deletions cut 6 bases from V and 1 base from J, with 9 bases between. Looked up from germline, CDR1 is SEHNR and CDR2 is FQNEAQ (reference sequence). The TCR originated in a man in his thirties or forties who received the YFV17D yellow fever vaccine. Here the sequenced sample was PBMCs, taken 5 days after the yellow fever booster vaccination. This chain joins TRBV7-9 and TRBJ1-1; possible D gene TRBD1, 5 bases. In DNA, the CDR3 is TGTGCCAGCAGTCGGGGCGCGAACACTGAAGCTTTCTTT. This gives the protein CASSRGANTEAFF.